The present T cell receptor beta chain was sequenced within a study of cytomegalovirus exposure and HLA in healthy donors. Study observations and caveats: Rare TCR sequences predominated, though certain public TCRs were found in many donors.

This clone was detected only a few times. Its antigen is not identified. The PCR had 60 Vbeta and 13 Jbeta primers. Original processing notes: It was a later analysis that counted about 80 million unique TCR beta chains, of which approximately 11 million were shared. Clones were read by immunoSEQ multiplex PCR, and TCRdb kept only the in-frame ones, dropping some. That table furnishes V, J and clone size, whereas the DNA furnished D and trimming. The table includes under 85,000 clones, 65% to 80% detected once. CDR3 length: 16 residues. Germline V gives CDR1 MGHRA, CDR2 YSYEKL. V was shortened by 1 base and J by 1 base, with 11 bases between the two germline ends.

This clonotype originated in a man aged 40-55 years in good health and CMV-seropositive. V gene TRBV4-1 combines with J gene TRBJ1-5; D uncertain. Source material: PBMCs. The CDR3 is CASSQVAGTSNQPQHF. In DNA form, the CDR3 reads TGCGCCAGCAGCCAAGTGGCAGGTACAAGCAATCAGCCCCAGCATTTT.